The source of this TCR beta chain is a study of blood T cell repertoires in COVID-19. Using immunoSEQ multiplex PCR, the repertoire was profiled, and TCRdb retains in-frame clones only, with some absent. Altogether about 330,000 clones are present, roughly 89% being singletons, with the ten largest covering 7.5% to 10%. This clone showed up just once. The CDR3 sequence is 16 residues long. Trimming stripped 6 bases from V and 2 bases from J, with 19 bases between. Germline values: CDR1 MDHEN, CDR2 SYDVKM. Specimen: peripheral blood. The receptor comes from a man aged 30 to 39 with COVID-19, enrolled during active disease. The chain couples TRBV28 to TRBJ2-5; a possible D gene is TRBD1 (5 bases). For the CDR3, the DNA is TGTGCCAGCAGCACCTTGCGGTGGAGACAGCAAGAGACCCAGTACTTC. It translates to CASSTLRWRQQETQYF.